What follows describes a single T cell receptor (beta chain). Its antigen is not identified. This sample is part of a study of immune evolution from preneoplasia to lung adenocarcinoma. Whole-study findings and limits: From normal lung to invasive adenocarcinoma, top clone frequencies appeared to decrease. Clonality was highest in normal lung, lower in later-stage lesions apparently.

Patient tissue came from resections in Japan or China, 2014–2017. Each case's diagnosis was confirmed by two pathologists on H&E. This CDR3 spans 13 amino acids. V was cut by 2 bases and J by 5 bases, with 9 bases left in between. Looked up from germline, CDR1 is MDHEN and CDR2 is SYDVKM. Clones were read by immunoSEQ multiplex PCR, and TCRdb kept only the in-frame ones, dropping some. The sample shows thousands of clones, about 40% of them seen only once. Sequenced material: FFPE adjacent normal lung tissue. The TCR sequence derives from a person aged 55-85 years with lung adenocarcinoma. The chain recombines TRBV28 with TRBJ1-2; D is uncertain. CDR3: CASSLDKRYGYTF. CDR3 coding DNA: TGTGCCAGCAGTTTAGACAAGAGATATGGCTACACCTTC.